This T cell receptor (beta chain) was recovered during a study of cytomegalovirus exposure and HLA in healthy donors. The PCR employed 60 Vbeta primers together with 13 Jbeta primers. Some clones are missing from TCRdb's copy, which holds only in-frame ones; the method was immunoSEQ multiplex PCR. There are fewer than 150,000 clones in the sample; about 74% occur only once, and approximately 5% lies in the top ten. The study, taken as a whole, reports: Previously analyzed data showed that most TCR beta V segments were productive at a frequency of about 87% or about 30%. HLA restriction was apparent for most CMV-associated TCR beta chains in a later analysis.

Concerning this clone: Its target is not known.

Donors showed nominal health when sampled, although they likely had unrecorded immune exposures. Germline lookup yields CDR1 SQVTM and CDR2 ANQGSEA. The CDR3 consists of 13 residues. Trimming cost V 8 bases and J 5 bases; bases outside gene matches: 7. Sequenced material: PBMCs. The receptor comes from a woman aged 50 to 65 in good health and CMV-seropositive. The chain employs TRBV29-1 and TRBJ1-1; 11 bases fit TRBD1. The CDR3 DNA reads as TGCAGCACAGGACAGGGGGCGAAAACTGAAGCTTTCTTT. The encoded protein is CSTGQGAKTEAFF. Filled out from reference TRBV29-1 and TRBJ1-1, the complete variable domain reads SAVISQKPSRDICQRGTSLTIQCQVDSQVTMMFWYRQQPGQSLTLIATANQGSEATYESGFVIDKFPISRPNLTFSTLTVSNMSPEDSSIYLCSTGQGAKTEAFFGQGTRLTVV.